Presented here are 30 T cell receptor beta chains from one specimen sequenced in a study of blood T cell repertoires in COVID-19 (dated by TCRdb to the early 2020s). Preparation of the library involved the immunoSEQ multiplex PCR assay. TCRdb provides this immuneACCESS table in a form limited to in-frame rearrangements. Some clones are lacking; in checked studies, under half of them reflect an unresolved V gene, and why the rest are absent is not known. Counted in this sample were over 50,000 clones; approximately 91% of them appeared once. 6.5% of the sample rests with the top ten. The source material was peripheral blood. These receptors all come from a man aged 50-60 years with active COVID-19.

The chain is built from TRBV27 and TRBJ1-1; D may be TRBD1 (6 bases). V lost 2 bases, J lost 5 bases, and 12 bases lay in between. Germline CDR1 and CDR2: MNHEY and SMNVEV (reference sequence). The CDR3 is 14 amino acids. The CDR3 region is CASSLKQGRTEAFF. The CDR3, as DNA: TGTGCCAGCAGTTTAAAACAGGGAAGGACTGAAGCTTTCTTT.

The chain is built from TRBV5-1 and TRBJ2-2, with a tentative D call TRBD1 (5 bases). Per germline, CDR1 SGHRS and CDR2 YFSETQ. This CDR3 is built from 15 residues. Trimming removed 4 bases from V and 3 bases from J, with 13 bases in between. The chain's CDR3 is CASSPTQGDTGELFF. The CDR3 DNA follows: TGCGCCAGCAGCCCAACCCAGGGTGACACCGGGGAGCTGTTTTTT.

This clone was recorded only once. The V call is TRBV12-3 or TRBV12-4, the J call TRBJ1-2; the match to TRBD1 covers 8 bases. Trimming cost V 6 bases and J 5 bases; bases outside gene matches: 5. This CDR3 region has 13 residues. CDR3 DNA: TGTGCCAGCAGCCCAGGGGGCCGGTATGGCTACACCTTC. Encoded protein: CASSPGGRYGYTF.

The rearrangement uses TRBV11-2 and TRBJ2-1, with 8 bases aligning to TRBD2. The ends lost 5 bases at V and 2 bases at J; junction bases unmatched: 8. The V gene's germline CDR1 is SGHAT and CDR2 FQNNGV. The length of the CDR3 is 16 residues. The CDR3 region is CASSLQAGVTYNEQFF. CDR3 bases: TGTGCCAGCAGCCTTCAAGCGGGAGTGACCTACAATGAGCAGTTCTTC.

In DNA, the CDR3 is TGCGCCAGCAGCTTGTCAGGGGGCCTGGAAGATACGCAGTATTTT. Translation gives CASSLSGGLEDTQYF. This chain joins TRBV5-1 and TRBJ2-3; TRBD1 agrees at 8 bases. Per germline, CDR1 SGHRS and CDR2 YFSETQ. Unmatched junction bases numbered 6, after V lost 1 base and J lost 5 bases. This CDR3 has 15 residues.

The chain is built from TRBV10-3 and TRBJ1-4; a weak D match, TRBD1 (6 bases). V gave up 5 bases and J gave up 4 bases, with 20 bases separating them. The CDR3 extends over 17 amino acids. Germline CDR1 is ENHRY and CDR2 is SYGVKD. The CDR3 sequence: CAISSRQEPENNEKLFF. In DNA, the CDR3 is TGTGCCATCAGTTCCAGACAGGAGCCTGAAAATAATGAAAAACTGTTTTTT.

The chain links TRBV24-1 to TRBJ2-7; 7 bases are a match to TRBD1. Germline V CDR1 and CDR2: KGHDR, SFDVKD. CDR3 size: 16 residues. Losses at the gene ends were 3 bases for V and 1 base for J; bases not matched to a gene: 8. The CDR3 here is CATSDAGQENSYEQYF. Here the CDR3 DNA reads TGTGCCACCAGTGATGCTGGACAGGAGAATTCCTACGAGCAGTACTTC.

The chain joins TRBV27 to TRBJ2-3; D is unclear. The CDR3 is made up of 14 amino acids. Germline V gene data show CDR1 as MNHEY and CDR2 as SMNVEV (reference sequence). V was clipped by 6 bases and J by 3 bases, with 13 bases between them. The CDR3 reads CASRSFVFTDTQYF. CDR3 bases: TGTGCCAGCAGATCTTTTGTTTTTACAGATACGCAGTATTTT.

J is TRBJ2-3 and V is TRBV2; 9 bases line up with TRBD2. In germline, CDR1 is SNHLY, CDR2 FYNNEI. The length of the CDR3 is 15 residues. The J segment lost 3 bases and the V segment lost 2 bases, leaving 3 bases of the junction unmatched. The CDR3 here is CASSELAGSTDTQYF. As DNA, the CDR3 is TGTGCCAGCAGTGAACTAGCGGGGTCAACAGATACGCAGTATTTT.

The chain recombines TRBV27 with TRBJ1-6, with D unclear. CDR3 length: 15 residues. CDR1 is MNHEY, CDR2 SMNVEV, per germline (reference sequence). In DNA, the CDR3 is TGTGCAACCCGACCTGGGAGCTCCTATAATTCACCCCTCCACTTT. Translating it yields CATRPGSSYNSPLHF.

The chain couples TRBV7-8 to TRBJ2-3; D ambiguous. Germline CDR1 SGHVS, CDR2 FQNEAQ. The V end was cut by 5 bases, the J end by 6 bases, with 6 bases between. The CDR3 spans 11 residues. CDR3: CASSLEDTQYF. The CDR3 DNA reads TGTGCCAGCAGCCTCGAGGATACGCAGTATTTT.

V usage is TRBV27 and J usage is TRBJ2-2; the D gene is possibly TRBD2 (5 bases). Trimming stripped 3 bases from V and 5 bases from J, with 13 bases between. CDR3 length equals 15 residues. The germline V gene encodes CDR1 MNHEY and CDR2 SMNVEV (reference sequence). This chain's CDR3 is CASSLEGRGTGELFF. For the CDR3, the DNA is TGTGCCAGCAGTTTGGAAGGACGCGGGACCGGGGAGCTGTTTTTT.

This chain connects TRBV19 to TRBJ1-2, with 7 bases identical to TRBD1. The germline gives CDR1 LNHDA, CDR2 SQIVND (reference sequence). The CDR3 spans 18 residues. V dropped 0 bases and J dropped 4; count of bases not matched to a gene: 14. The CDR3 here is CASSIDSNRGPSGYGYTF. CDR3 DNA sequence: TGTGCCAGTAGTATAGATTCGAACAGGGGCCCGTCGGGCTATGGCTACACCTTC. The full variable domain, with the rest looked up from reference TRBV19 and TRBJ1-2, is DGGITQSPKYLFRKEGQNVTLSCEQNLNHDAMYWYRQDPGQGLRLIYYSQIVNDFQKGDIAEGYSVSREKKESFPLTVTSAQKNPTAFYLCASSIDSNRGPSGYGYTFGSGTRLTVV.

CDR3: CASSNLSPLKGDQPQHF. CDR3 nucleotide sequence: TGTGCCAGCAGCAACCTTAGTCCCTTAAAGGGGGATCAGCCCCAGCATTTT. V is TRBV7-8 and J is TRBJ1-5, with a possible D match to TRBD1 (6 bases). The CDR3 covers 17 residues. Germline-derived CDR1 and CDR2 are SGHVS and FQNEAQ. The germline V and J ends were trimmed by 5 bases and 5 bases, with 22 bases remaining between them.

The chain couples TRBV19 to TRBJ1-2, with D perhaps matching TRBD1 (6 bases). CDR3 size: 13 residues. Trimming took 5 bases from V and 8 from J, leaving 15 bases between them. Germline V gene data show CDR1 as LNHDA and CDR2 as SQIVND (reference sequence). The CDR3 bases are TGTGCCAGTAGTCTTACAGGGTACAGGGGCTACACCTTC. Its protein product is CASSLTGYRGYTF.

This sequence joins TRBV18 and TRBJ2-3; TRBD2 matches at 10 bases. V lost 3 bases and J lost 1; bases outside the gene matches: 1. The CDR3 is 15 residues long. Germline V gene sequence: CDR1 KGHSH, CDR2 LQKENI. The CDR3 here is CASSPGLAGTDTQYF. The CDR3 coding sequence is TGTGCCAGCTCACCCGGACTAGCGGGCACAGATACGCAGTATTTT.

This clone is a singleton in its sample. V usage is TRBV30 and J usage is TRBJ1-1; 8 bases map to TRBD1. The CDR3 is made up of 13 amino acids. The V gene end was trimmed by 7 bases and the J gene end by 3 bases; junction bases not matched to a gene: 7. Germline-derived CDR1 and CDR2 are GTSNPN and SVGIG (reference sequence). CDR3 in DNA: TGTGCCTTAAAGGACAGGGCGGACACTGAAGCTTTCTTT. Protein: CALKDRADTEAFF.

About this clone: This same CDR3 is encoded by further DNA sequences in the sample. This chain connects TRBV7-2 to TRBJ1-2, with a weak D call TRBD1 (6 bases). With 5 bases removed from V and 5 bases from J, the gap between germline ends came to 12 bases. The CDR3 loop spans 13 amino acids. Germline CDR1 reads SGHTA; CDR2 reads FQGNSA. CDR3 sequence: CASSPTDRYGYTF. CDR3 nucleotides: TGTGCCAGCAGCCCTACGGACAGATATGGCTACACCTTC.

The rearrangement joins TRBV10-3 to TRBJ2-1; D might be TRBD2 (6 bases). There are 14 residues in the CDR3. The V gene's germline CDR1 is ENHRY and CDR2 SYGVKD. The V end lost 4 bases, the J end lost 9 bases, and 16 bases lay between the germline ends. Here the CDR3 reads CAISGGVGESEQFF. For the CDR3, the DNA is TGTGCCATCAGTGGCGGGGTGGGGGAGTCTGAGCAGTTCTTC.

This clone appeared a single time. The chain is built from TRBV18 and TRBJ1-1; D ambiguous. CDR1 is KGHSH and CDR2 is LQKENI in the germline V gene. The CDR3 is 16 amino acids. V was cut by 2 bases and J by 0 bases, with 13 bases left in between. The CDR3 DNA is TGTGCCAGCTCACCAGGGCAGGTGCAGATGAACACTGAAGCTTTCTTT. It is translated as CASSPGQVQMNTEAFF.

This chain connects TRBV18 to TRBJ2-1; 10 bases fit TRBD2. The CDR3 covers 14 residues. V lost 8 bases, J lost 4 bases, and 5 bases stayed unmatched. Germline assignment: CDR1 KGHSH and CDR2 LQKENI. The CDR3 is CASGWTSGYNEQFF. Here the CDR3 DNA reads TGTGCCAGCGGGTGGACTAGCGGTTACAATGAGCAGTTCTTC.

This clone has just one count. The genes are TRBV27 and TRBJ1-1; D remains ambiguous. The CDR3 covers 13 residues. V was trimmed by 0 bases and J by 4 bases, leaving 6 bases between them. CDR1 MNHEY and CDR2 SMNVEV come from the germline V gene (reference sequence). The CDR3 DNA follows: TGTGCCAGCAGTTTATCTGAGGGCACTGAAGCTTTCTTT. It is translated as CASSLSEGTEAFF.

The DNA of the CDR3 is TGTGCCAGCAGTTTATTTTTACCGGGACTAGGGGACACCGGGGAGCTGTTTTTT. Translation gives CASSLFLPGLGDTGELFF. The V gene is TRBV27, the J gene TRBJ2-2; 8 bases match TRBD2. The ends lost 1 base at V and 3 bases at J; junction bases unmatched: 10. Germline values: CDR1 MNHEY, CDR2 SMNVEV (reference sequence). This CDR3 contains 18 residues.

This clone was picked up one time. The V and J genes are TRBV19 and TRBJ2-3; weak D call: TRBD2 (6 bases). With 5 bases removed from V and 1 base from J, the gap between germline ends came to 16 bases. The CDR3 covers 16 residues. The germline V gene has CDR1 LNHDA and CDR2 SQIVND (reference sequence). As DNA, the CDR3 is TGTGCCAGTAGTTCACGGGGGAGGAAAGGCACAGATACGCAGTATTTT. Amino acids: CASSSRGRKGTDTQYF.

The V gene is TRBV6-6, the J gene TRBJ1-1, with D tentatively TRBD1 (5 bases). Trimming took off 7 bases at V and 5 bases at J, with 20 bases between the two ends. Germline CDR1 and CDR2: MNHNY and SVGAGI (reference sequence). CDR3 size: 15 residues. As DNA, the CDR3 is TGTGCCAGCACCCGGAAGCAGGTTCGGGGGACTGAAGCTTTCTTT. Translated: CASTRKQVRGTEAFF.

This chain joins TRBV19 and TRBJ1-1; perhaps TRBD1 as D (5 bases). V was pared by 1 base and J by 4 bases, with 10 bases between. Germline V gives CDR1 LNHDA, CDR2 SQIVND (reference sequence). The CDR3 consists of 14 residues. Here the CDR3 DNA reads TGTGCCAGTAGTATAGGGGGCGGTGGCACTGAAGCTTTCTTT. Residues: CASSIGGGGTEAFF.

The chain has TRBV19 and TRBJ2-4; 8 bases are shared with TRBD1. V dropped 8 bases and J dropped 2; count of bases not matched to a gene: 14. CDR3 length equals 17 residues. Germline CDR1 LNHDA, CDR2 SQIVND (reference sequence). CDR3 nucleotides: TGTGCCAGTTCCCCGCAGGCAGGGGGCGACACCAAAAACATTCAGTACTTC. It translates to CASSPQAGGDTKNIQYF. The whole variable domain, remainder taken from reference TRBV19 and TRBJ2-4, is DGGITQSPKYLFRKEGQNVTLSCEQNLNHDAMYWYRQDPGQGLRLIYYSQIVNDFQKGDIAEGYSVSREKKESFPLTVTSAQKNPTAFYLCASSPQAGGDTKNIQYFGAGTRLSVL.

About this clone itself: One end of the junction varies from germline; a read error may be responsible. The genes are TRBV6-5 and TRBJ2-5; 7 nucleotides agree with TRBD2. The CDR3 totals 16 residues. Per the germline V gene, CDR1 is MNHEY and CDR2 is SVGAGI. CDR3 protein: CASSHSAAGRVETQYF. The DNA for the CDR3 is TGTGCCAGCAGTCACTCGGCGGCAGGGAGGGTTGAGACCCAGTACTTC.

In DNA form, the CDR3 reads TGCGCCAGCAGCTTTGACAATTCCTATGGCTACACCTTC. Translation: CASSFDNSYGYTF. The V call is TRBV5-1, the J call TRBJ1-2; D gene uncertain. Germline V CDR1 and CDR2: SGHRS, YFSETQ. This CDR3 is 13 amino acids long. The V gene lost 2 bases and the J gene lost 4 bases, with 9 bases spanning the gap.

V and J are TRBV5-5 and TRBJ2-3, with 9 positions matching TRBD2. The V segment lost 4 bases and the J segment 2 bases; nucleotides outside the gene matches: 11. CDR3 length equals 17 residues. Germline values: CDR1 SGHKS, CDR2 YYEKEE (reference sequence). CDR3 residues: CASSPLATSGSTDTQYF. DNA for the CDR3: TGTGCCAGCAGCCCACTAGCTACTAGCGGGTCCACAGATACGCAGTATTTT.